In its sample, the clone carrying this T cell receptor (beta chain) was seen a few times. Its specificity is unknown. The data belong to a study of vaccination and CD4 T cells after COVID-19. Overall study: Between diagnosis and the drawing of post-COVID samples lay a median roughly 99 days (range 35 to 161). The study, taken as a whole, reports: Vaccine-specific clones numbering 304 of 307 showed spike mono-reactivity in convalescent patients. This study had few convalescent patients and no early post-infection samples.

CD4+ T cells that had been cultured provided DNA sequenced with the Oncomine TCR Beta short-read assay. Each CDR3 protein is one row after TCRdb ran MiXCR on the PCR reads. The profile shows about 15,000 distinct CDR3 sequences, around 53% of them singletons. This CDR3 region has 15 residues. V lost 5 bases and J 7 bases, leaving 15 bases between the germline ends. Germline V gives CDR1 MNHEY, CDR2 SMNVEV (reference sequence). Stated treatment: roughly 11-day PBMC culture with coronavirus spike peptide pools or control peptides (ViraFEST assay). The receptor comes from a human donor who had recovered from COVID-19. Sequencing was performed on CD4+ T cells from blood, cultured in vitro. The V call is TRBV27, the J call TRBJ1-6; D is perhaps TRBD1 (5 bases). The CDR3, as DNA: TGTGCCAGCAGTCCCCCGGCGGCAGGGAATTCACCCCTCCACTTT. This sequence encodes CASSPPAAGNSPLHF.